This T cell receptor beta chain is from a study of cytomegalovirus exposure and HLA in healthy donors. Study in general: Prior work identified roughly 120 million unique TCR beta sequences in 190 million or so T cells.

Primers: 60 Vbeta forward and 13 Jbeta reverse. This table comes from immunoSEQ multiplex PCR, and its TCRdb copy is limited to in-frame clones, with some not included. The sample lists 110,000 or so clones; roughly 79% were seen once. A remark on this clone: Its antigen is unidentified.

This CDR3 region has 16 residues. Germline values: CDR1 MNHNY, CDR2 SVGAGI (reference sequence). V lost 0 bases, J lost 5 bases, and 8 bases stayed unmatched. Study-wide results and limits: A previous analysis found most TCR beta V segments productive roughly 87% or roughly 30% of the time.

The clonotype comes from a man aged 35 to 55 in good health and CMV-seronegative. Source material: PBMCs. The genes are TRBV6-6 and TRBJ1-2, with 8 positions matching TRBD1. CDR3 in DNA: TGTGCCAGCAGTTACTCGAGGGGACAGGACCCGTATGGCTACACCTTC. It codes for CASSYSRGQDPYGYTF.